These 20 T cell receptor beta chains came from one sample sequenced in a study of technical replicates of blood from a handful of donors. Produced via immunoSEQ multiplex PCR; TCRdb's table is partial and in-frame only. This table has some 66,000 clones, more than 95% appearing once. The sequencing sample was made of T cells isolated from PBMCs. The receptors were gathered from a human donor in good health.

The chain employs TRBV21-1 and TRBJ1-1; TRBD1 is taken as the D call from the table, unchecked against the DNA. TRBV21-1 is a known pseudogene. This CDR3 is built from 15 residues. The CDR3 protein is CASSTDRCRNTEAFF. CDR3 DNA sequence: TGTGCCAGCAGCACAGACAGGTGCCGGAACACTGAAGCTTTCTTT.

V is TRBV5-6 and J is TRBJ2-1, with a tentative D call TRBD1 (6 bases). CDR1 and CDR2 (germline): SGHDT, YYEEEE. V dropped 4 bases and J dropped 4 bases, with 9 bases sitting between them. The CDR3 sequence is 13 residues long. The CDR3 region has the DNA TGTGCCAGCAGCATAGGACAGTACAATGAGCAGTTCTTC. Residues: CASSIGQYNEQFF.

J is TRBJ2-7 and V is TRBV4-1, with TRBD1 matching 7 bases. V lost 0 bases, J lost 6 bases, and 11 bases stayed unmatched. The CDR3 is 16 amino acids. The germline CDR1 and CDR2 sequences are MGHRA and YSYEKL. CDR3 coding DNA: TGCGCCAGCAGCCAAGATTCGGGACAGTGGCCCACCGAGCAGTACTTC. Amino acid sequence: CASSQDSGQWPTEQYF.

The chain has TRBV2 and TRBJ1-2, with D maybe TRBD1 (5 bases). The CDR3 consists of 14 residues. The germline gives CDR1 SNHLY, CDR2 FYNNEI. V dropped 1 base and J dropped 7 bases, with 13 bases sitting between them. The CDR3 is CASSEVGGTIGYTF. In DNA form, the CDR3 reads TGTGCCAGCAGTGAAGTGGGAGGGACGATTGGCTACACCTTC.

The V and J genes are TRBV6-5 and TRBJ1-3; tentative D call: TRBD1 (6 bases). Looked up from germline, CDR1 is MNHEY and CDR2 is SVGAGI. V gave up 3 bases and J gave up 2 bases, with 14 bases separating them. The CDR3 contains 16 residues. Written as DNA, the CDR3 is TGTGCCAGCAGTTATTCAGGGGCCCCCACTGGAAACACCATATATTTT. It encodes CASSYSGAPTGNTIYF.

A word on this clone: The germline gene is not matched at one end of the junction; a read error may be the cause. The chain couples TRBV7-7 to TRBJ2-1, with 8 nucleotides matching TRBD1. Looked up from germline, CDR1 is SSHAT and CDR2 is FNYEAQ (reference sequence). The CDR3 contains 13 residues. DNA for the CDR3: TGTGCTAGCAGCTCGGACAGGGTGGGTGAGCAGTTCTTC. It translates to CASSSDRVGEQFF.

The chain recombines TRBV6-4 with TRBJ2-3; TRBD2 aligns across 10 bases. Germline V gives CDR1 MRHNA, CDR2 SNTAGT. The CDR3 loop spans 16 amino acids. The V segment lost 3 bases and the J segment 0 bases; nucleotides outside the gene matches: 3. The CDR3 region is CASSELAGSSTDTQYF. CDR3 sequence (DNA): TGTGCCAGCAGTGAACTAGCGGGATCTAGCACAGATACGCAGTATTTT.

The rearrangement joins TRBV15 to TRBJ2-7; 8 positions match TRBD1. V was clipped by 2 bases and J by 5 bases; unmatched bases: 5. Per the germline V gene, CDR1 is LNHNV and CDR2 is YYDKDF (reference sequence). The CDR3 runs 14 residues. CDR3 residues: CATSRRTGQNEQYF. CDR3 in DNA: TGTGCCACCAGCAGAAGGACAGGGCAAAACGAGCAGTACTTC.

The chain recombines TRBV19 with TRBJ1-1; D gene uncertain. This CDR3 spans 15 amino acids. CDR1 is LNHDA, CDR2 SQIVND, per germline (reference sequence). V was cut by 6 bases and J by 5 bases, with 19 bases left in between. The CDR3 protein is CASSSRGLSGTEAFF. CDR3 bases: TGTGCCAGTAGCTCGCGAGGGCTTAGTGGGACTGAAGCTTTCTTT.

The chain recombines TRBV27 with TRBJ1-2; 7 bases align to TRBD1. The CDR3 contains 14 residues. Germline V CDR1 and CDR2: MNHEY, SMNVEV (reference sequence). V trimming: 5 bases; J trimming: 2 bases; junction bases outside the gene matches: 5. CDR3 sequence reads: CASSTGDGNYGYTF. The CDR3 DNA reads as TGTGCCAGCAGTACAGGGGACGGGAACTATGGCTACACCTTC.

The chain has TRBV6-1 and TRBJ2-3, with D tentatively TRBD1 (6 bases). Trimming cost V 4 bases and J 0 bases, with 8 bases left between them. The CDR3 sequence is 14 residues long. From germline, CDR1 is MNHNS and CDR2 SASEGT. This CDR3 reads CASSVGHSTDTQYF. The DNA of the CDR3 is TGTGCCAGCAGTGTGGGACATAGCACAGATACGCAGTATTTT.

The V call is TRBV7-9, the J call TRBJ1-2; 7 nucleotides match TRBD1. The length of the CDR3 is 12 residues. Germline V gives CDR1 SEHNR, CDR2 FQNEAQ (reference sequence). The J segment lost 10 bases and the V segment lost 3 bases, leaving 5 bases of the junction unmatched. CDR3 in DNA: TGTGCCAGCAGCTTTTCGGACAGGAACTACACCTTC. This encodes CASSFSDRNYTF.

In its sample, this clone was seen once. This chain joins TRBV5-4 and TRBJ1-2; D perhaps matches TRBD1 (5 bases). The V end lost 0 bases, the J end lost 4 bases, and 19 bases lay between the germline ends. Germline loops: CDR1 SGHNT, CDR2 YYREEE (reference sequence). The CDR3 sequence is 17 residues long. CDR3 nucleotides: TGTGCCAGCAGCTTGGCCGGAATCGCAGGGAGGGTCTATGGCTACACCTTC. Protein: CASSLAGIAGRVYGYTF.

The rearrangement links TRBV11-3 to TRBJ2-7; TRBD2 matches 7 bases. CDR3 length: 15 residues. J gave up 4 bases and V 5 bases, and 11 bases lay outside the gene matches. Germline CDR1 SGHNT, CDR2 YENEEA. For the CDR3, the DNA is TGTGCCAGCAGCCCGGGAGGAAGCAGTAAATACGAGCAGTACTTC. Translating it yields CASSPGGSSKYEQYF. Based on the CDR3 plus reference TRBV11-3 and TRBJ2-7, the full variable domain is EAGVVQSPRYKIIEKKQPVAFWCNPISGHNTLYWYLQNLGQGPELLIRYENEEAVDDSQLPKDRFSAERLKGVDSTLKIQPAELGDSAVYLCASSPGGSSKYEQYFGPGTRLTVT.

The rearrangement uses TRBV4-1 and TRBJ2-7; tentatively, D is TRBD1 (6 bases). Per germline, CDR1 MGHRA and CDR2 YSYEKL. With 1 base removed from V and 1 base from J, the gap between germline ends came to 8 bases. The CDR3 is 14 residues long. This CDR3 reads CASSQAGVSYEQYF. CDR3 coding DNA: TGCGCCAGCAGCCAAGCAGGGGTTTCCTACGAGCAGTACTTC.

The V and J genes are TRBV5-1 and TRBJ1-1, with 7 nucleotides matching TRBD1. CDR1 SGHRS and CDR2 YFSETQ come from the germline V gene. After removal of 4 bases from V and 7 bases from J, the junction contained 7 bases not matched to a gene. This CDR3 spans 13 amino acids. This CDR3 reads CASSITGELEAFF. The CDR3 DNA reads as TGCGCCAGCAGCATCACAGGGGAGCTTGAAGCTTTCTTT.

This clone was seen a single time. DNA of the CDR3: TGTGCCAGCAGTTCGAGAAATCGGCAGTACTTC. It is translated as CASSSRNRQYF. This chain joins TRBV28 and TRBJ2-7, with D unresolved. Germline values: CDR1 MDHEN, CDR2 SYDVKM. This CDR3 is built from 11 residues. V dropped 4 bases and J dropped 9 bases, with 10 bases sitting between them.

The chain joins TRBV5-1 to TRBJ2-3, with 10 bases matching TRBD2. The CDR3 has 17 amino acids. V lost 0 bases and J lost 5; bases outside the gene matches: 9. Germline V gene lookup returns CDR1 SGHRS and CDR2 YFSETQ. CDR3 sequence: CASSLEGLAVGRDTQYF. The CDR3 region has the DNA TGCGCCAGCAGCTTGGAAGGACTAGCGGTAGGAAGAGATACGCAGTATTTT.

The chain employs TRBV28 and TRBJ1-2; D gene unclear. Germline V gene sequence: CDR1 MDHEN, CDR2 SYDVKM. The V end lost 4 bases, the J end lost 8 bases, and 11 bases lay between the germline ends. The CDR3 has 12 residues. The CDR3 is CASSSSLGGYTF. The DNA of the CDR3 is TGTGCCAGCAGTTCCAGCTTGGGCGGCTACACCTTC.

The rearrangement joins TRBV19 to TRBJ1-1; tentative D call: TRBD1 (5 bases). Trimming shortened V by 7 bases and J by 1 base, and 10 bases separated the two germline ends. This CDR3 spans 13 amino acids. Germline V lookup: CDR1 LNHDA, CDR2 SQIVND (reference sequence). The CDR3 nucleotides are TGTGCCAGTAAATTCGACAGGAACACTGAAGCTTTCTTT. This translates into CASKFDRNTEAFF.